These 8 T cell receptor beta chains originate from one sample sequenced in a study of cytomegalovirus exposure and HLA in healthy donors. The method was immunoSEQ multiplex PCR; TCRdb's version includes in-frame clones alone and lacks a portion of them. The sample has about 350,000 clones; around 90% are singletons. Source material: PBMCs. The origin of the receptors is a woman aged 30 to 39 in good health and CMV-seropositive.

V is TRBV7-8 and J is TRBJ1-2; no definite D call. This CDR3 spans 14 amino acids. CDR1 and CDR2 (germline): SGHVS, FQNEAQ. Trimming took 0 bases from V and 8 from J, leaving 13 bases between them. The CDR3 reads CASSLAPSEYGYTF. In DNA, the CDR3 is TGTGCCAGCAGCTTAGCCCCTTCTGAATACGGCTACACCTTC.

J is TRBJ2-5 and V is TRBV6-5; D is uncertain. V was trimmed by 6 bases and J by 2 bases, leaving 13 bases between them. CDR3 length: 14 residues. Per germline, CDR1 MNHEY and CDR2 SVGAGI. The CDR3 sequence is CASSSLGLQETQYF. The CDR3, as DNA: TGTGCCAGCAGCTCACTGGGTTTACAAGAGACCCAGTACTTC.

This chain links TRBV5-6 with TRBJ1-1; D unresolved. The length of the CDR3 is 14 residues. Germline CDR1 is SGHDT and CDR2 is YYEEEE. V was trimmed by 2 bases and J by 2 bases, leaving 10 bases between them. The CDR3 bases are TGTGCCAGCAGCTTTTGGCAGTATAACACTGAAGCTTTCTTT. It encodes CASSFWQYNTEAFF. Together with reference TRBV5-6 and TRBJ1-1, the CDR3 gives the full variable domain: DAGVTQSPTHLIKTRGQQVTLRCSPKSGHDTVSWYQQALGQGPQFIFQYYEEEERQRGNFPDRFSGHQFPNYSSELNVNALLLGDSALYLCASSFWQYNTEAFFGQGTRLTVV.

CDR3 amino acids: CASSLAAGEQYF. The CDR3 DNA reads as TGTGCCAGCAGCTTAGCGGCAGGCGAGCAGTACTTC. This sequence joins TRBV7-8 and TRBJ2-7; the D is unclear. The V gene's germline CDR1 is SGHVS and CDR2 FQNEAQ. Deletions cut 0 bases from V and 6 bases from J, with 6 bases between. The CDR3 consists of 12 residues.

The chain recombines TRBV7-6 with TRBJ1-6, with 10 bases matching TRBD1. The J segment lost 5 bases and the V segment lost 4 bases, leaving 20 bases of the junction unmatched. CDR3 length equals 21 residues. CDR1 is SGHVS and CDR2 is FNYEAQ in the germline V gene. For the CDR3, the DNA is TGTGCCAGCAGCTCACAATCCGGGACAGGGGACGTCAAGAAACATAATTCACCCCTCCACTTT. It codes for CASSSQSGTGDVKKHNSPLHF.

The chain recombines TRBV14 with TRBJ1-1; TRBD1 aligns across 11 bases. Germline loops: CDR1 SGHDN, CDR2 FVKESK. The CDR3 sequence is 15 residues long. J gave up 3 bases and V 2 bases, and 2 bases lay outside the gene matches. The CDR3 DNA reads TGTGCCAGCAGCCAAAGGACAGGGGGCTACACTGAAGCTTTCTTT. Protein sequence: CASSQRTGGYTEAFF. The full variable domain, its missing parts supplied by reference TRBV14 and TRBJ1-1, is EAGVTQFPSHSVIEKGQTVTLRCDPISGHDNLYWYRRVMGKEIKFLLHFVKESKQDESGMPNNRFLAERTGGTYSTLKVQPAELEDSGVYFCASSQRTGGYTEAFFGQGTRLTVV.

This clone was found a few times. The CDR3 nucleotides read TGTGCCAGCAGGACAGGGTCACCCCTCCACTTT. This sequence encodes CASRTGSPLHF. The V and J genes are TRBV6-1 and TRBJ1-6, with 7 bases matching TRBD1. The CDR3 has 11 amino acids. The V gene's germline CDR1 is MNHNS and CDR2 SASEGT. Losses at the gene ends were 6 bases for V and 10 bases for J; bases not matched to a gene: 0.

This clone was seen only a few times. The CDR3 DNA is TGCAGCGTCGGGCACAATAGCAATCAGCCCCAGCATTTT. Residues: CSVGHNSNQPQHF. The rearrangement links TRBV29-1 to TRBJ1-5; D is undetermined. Germline V gene data show CDR1 as SQVTM and CDR2 as ANQGSEA. Trimming removed 6 bases from V and 0 bases from J, with 9 bases in between. CDR3 size: 13 residues.